This is a list of T cell receptor beta chains from one sample in a study of blood T cell repertoires in COVID-19. Some clones are missing from TCRdb's copy, which holds only in-frame ones; the method was immunoSEQ multiplex PCR. The sample yields roughly 120,000 clones, around 81% seen once. The sequencing sample was made of peripheral blood. The receptors come from a man in his 70s with acute or convalescent COVID-19. Both conserved end residues are part of each CDR3. D genes are given only for firm matches. Not every row has a clone size; where given, it reads once, few, many or a size class.

d_gene	v_gene	abundance	j_gene	CDR3aa	CDR3nt
NA	TRBV9	NA	TRBJ2-1	CASSLDFAYNEQFF	TGTGCCAGCAGCCTCGACTTTGCCTACAATGAGCAGTTCTTC
TRBD2	TRBV28	few	TRBJ2-5	CASSPQGAGGSETQYF	TGTGCCAGCAGTCCCCAGGGAGCGGGGGGGAGCGAGACCCAGTACTTC
TRBD1	TRBV5-4	few	TRBJ1-2	CASSSQGGYGYTF	TGTGCCAGCAGCTCTCAGGGGGGCTATGGCTACACCTTC
TRBD1	TRBV28	few	TRBJ1-2	CASSILGQLFYGYTF	TGTGCCAGCAGTATCTTGGGACAGCTCTTCTATGGCTACACCTTC
NA	TRBV7-3	NA	TRBJ2-3	CASSAGRFPPDTQYF	TGTGCCAGCTCAGCGGGCAGGTTCCCACCAGATACGCAGTATTTT
NA	TRBV15	NA	TRBJ2-5	CATSRDPGKWQETQYF	TGTGCCACCAGCAGAGATCCGGGAAAATGGCAAGAGACCCAGTACTTC
TRBD1	TRBV15	NA	TRBJ1-1	CATRRKTGGTTEAFF	TGTGCCACCAGACGTAAGACAGGGGGAACGACTGAAGCTTTCTTT
TRBD2	TRBV18	NA	TRBJ2-3	CASSPTGGGSDTQYF	TGTGCCAGCTCACCAACCGGGGGGGGGTCAGATACGCAGTATTTT
TRBD1	TRBV27	NA	TRBJ1-2	CASSRDRANYGYTF	TGTGCCAGCAGCCGGGACAGGGCTAACTATGGCTACACCTTC
TRBD1	TRBV9	few	TRBJ1-2	CASSVEGQGNYGYTF	TGTGCCAGCAGCGTAGAGGGACAGGGGAACTATGGCTACACCTTC
TRBD1	TRBV24-1	NA	TRBJ2-5	CATSDSPTGMISETQYF	TGTGCCACCAGTGATTCGCCGACAGGGATGATTTCGGAGACCCAGTACTTC
NA	TRBV7-2	NA	TRBJ2-7	CASSLESGHPYEQYF	TGTGCCAGCAGCTTAGAGTCGGGACACCCCTACGAGCAGTACTTC
TRBD1	TRBV7-8	NA	TRBJ1-6	CASSLDAQGVLPLHF	TGTGCCAGCAGCTTAGATGCCCAGGGGGTTCTTCCCCTCCACTTT
TRBD2	TRBV9	NA	TRBJ2-7	CASSGGFSGGPTYEQYF	TGTGCCAGCAGCGGCGGGTTCAGCGGGGGGCCCACCTACGAGCAGTACTTC
NA	TRBV19	NA	TRBJ2-5	CASSPPGRYETQYF	TGTGCCAGTAGCCCACCAGGGAGGTATGAGACCCAGTACTTC
NA	TRBV5-1	NA	TRBJ2-5	CASSPIDSLTGETQYF	TGCGCCAGCAGCCCGATAGACTCTCTGACCGGGGAGACCCAGTACTTC
TRBD1	TRBV19	NA	TRBJ2-7	CASSSRQGPYEQYF	TGTGCCAGTAGTAGCAGACAGGGACCCTACGAGCAGTACTTC
NA	TRBV3-1/TRBV3-2	few	TRBJ2-1	CASSQGGATLNEQFF	TGTGCCAGCAGCCAAGGTGGGGCTACCCTCAATGAGCAGTTCTTC
TRBD1	TRBV19	NA	TRBJ1-4	CASSIGFGTGEKLFF	TGTGCCAGTAGTATAGGGTTTGGGACAGGCGAAAAACTGTTTTTT
NA	TRBV20-1	NA	TRBJ1-5	CSASRQSVGNQPQHF	TGCAGTGCTAGTCGACAGAGCGTCGGCAATCAGCCCCAGCATTTT